A single sample gave rise to the 11 T cell receptor beta chains below, sequenced in a study of shared clonotypes between healthy human individuals. The protocol was immunoSEQ multiplex PCR, while the TCRdb copy is restricted to in-frame clones and leaves out a portion. The sample records 600,000 to 750,000 clones, around 90% being singletons. Sequencing was carried out using memory CD8+ T cells from PBMCs. Subset in this sample: CD45RO+ cells pooled with CCR7-negative TemRA cells. The source is a man between 18 and 29 years old in good health. Some clones in this sample may be carry-over from other donors' samples.

In its sample, this clone was seen once. The chain links TRBV7-8 to TRBJ1-2; 8 positions match TRBD1. J lost 5 bases, V lost 5 bases, and 19 bases had no gene match. CDR1 is SGHVS and CDR2 is FQNEAQ in the germline V gene. CDR3 size: 18 residues. In DNA, the CDR3 is TGTGCCAGCAGCCTCACCCCGGGACAGGACTATTCTTCTTATGGCTACACCTTC. Encoded protein: CASSLTPGQDYSSYGYTF.

The chain joins TRBV7-9 to TRBJ1-2, with a weak D call TRBD1 (6 bases). The V gene's germline CDR1 is SEHNR and CDR2 FQNEAQ (reference sequence). The CDR3 consists of 13 residues. Between the trimmed V and J ends, which lost 3 bases and 6 bases, there was a span of 11 bases. Here the CDR3 DNA reads TGTGCCAGCAGCTTCAAGAGGGGGAATGGCTACACCTTC. The encoded protein is CASSFKRGNGYTF. Full variable domain (rest looked up from reference TRBV7-9 and TRBJ1-2): DTGVSQNPRHKITKRGQNVTFRCDPISEHNRLYWYRQTLGQGPEFLTYFQNEAQLEKSRLLSDRFSAERPKGSFSTLEIQRTEQGDSAMYLCASSFKRGNGYTFGSGTRLTVV.

V usage is TRBV7-8 and J usage is TRBJ2-1; D is possibly TRBD2 (6 bases). The V end was cut by 2 bases, the J end by 9 bases, with 8 bases between. The CDR3 is made up of 12 amino acids. Germline V gene data show CDR1 as SGHVS and CDR2 as FQNEAQ. The CDR3 sequence is CASSLRGIEQFF. The CDR3 region has the DNA TGTGCCAGCAGCTTACGGGGGATTGAGCAGTTCTTC. Filled out from reference TRBV7-8 and TRBJ2-1, the complete variable domain reads GAGVSQSPRYKVAKRGQDVALRCDPISGHVSLFWYQQALGQGPEFLTYFQNEAQLDKSGLPSDRFFAERPEGSVSTLKIQRTQQEDSAVYLCASSLRGIEQFFGPGTRLTVL.

V usage is TRBV10-3 and J usage is TRBJ1-2; a weak D match, TRBD1 (6 bases). This CDR3 spans 11 amino acids. Between the trimmed V and J ends, which lost 8 bases and 4 bases, there was a span of 8 bases. CDR1 and CDR2 from the germline V gene are ENHRY and SYGVKD. The CDR3 loop reads CAIRQVYGYTF. CDR3 bases: TGTGCCATCCGACAGGTCTATGGCTACACCTTC.

The chain has TRBV4-3 and TRBJ1-5, with TRBD1 matching over 10 bases. This CDR3 has 18 amino acids. CDR1 and CDR2 (germline): LGHNA, YSLEER. The ends lost 1 base at V and 1 base at J; junction bases unmatched: 7. In DNA form, the CDR3 reads TGCGCCAGCAGCCAAGGGATTGGGGGACAGGGGAGCAATCAGCCCCAGCATTTT. This codes for CASSQGIGGQGSNQPQHF.

The chain carries TRBV6-1 and TRBJ1-5, with D possibly matching TRBD1 (6 bases). Per germline, CDR1 MNHNS and CDR2 SASEGT. The CDR3 is 17 amino acids. Trimming cost V 1 base and J 0 bases, with 13 bases left between them. CDR3 nucleotides: TGTGCCAGCAGTGAAGGCCGGGACAAATATAGCAATCAGCCCCAGCATTTT. Amino acid sequence: CASSEGRDKYSNQPQHF.

V is TRBV7-9 and J is TRBJ2-7, with 10 bases matching TRBD2. V shed 8 bases, J shed 1 base, and the junction held 11 bases outside the gene matches. The germline CDR1 and CDR2 sequences are SEHNR and FQNEAQ (reference sequence). There are 16 residues in the CDR3. The DNA of the CDR3 is TGTGCCAGCGCCGGGACTAGCGCCAACCCATCCTACGAGCAGTACTTC. Amino acid sequence: CASAGTSANPSYEQYF.

This chain connects TRBV7-2 to TRBJ2-7, with 8 bases matching TRBD2. Losses at the gene ends were 7 bases for V and 2 bases for J; bases not matched to a gene: 7. This CDR3 has 14 amino acids. Germline V gene lookup returns CDR1 SGHTA and CDR2 FQGNSA. CDR3: CASTSGQGAYEQYF. CDR3 nucleotide sequence: TGTGCCAGCACTAGCGGGCAGGGAGCCTACGAGCAGTACTTC.

The genes are TRBV7-9 and TRBJ2-7; the match to TRBD1 covers 10 bases. After removal of 5 bases from V and 0 bases from J, the junction contained 7 bases not matched to a gene. The CDR3 is 16 residues long. Germline CDR1 SEHNR, CDR2 FQNEAQ (reference sequence). CDR3: CASSGRTGGSSYEQYF. The CDR3 coding sequence is TGTGCCAGCAGCGGCCGGACAGGGGGGAGCTCCTACGAGCAGTACTTC.

This clone was counted a few times. The chain joins TRBV4-3 to TRBJ2-6; 7 nucleotides match TRBD1. The CDR3 consists of 16 residues. J gave up 2 bases and V 0 bases, and 1 base lay outside the gene matches. Germline CDR1 LGHNA, CDR2 YSLEER. The CDR3 protein is CASSQETGTGANVLTF. The CDR3 DNA is TGCGCCAGCAGCCAAGAGACAGGGACTGGGGCCAACGTCCTGACTTTC.

The chain joins TRBV10-3 to TRBJ2-1, with D possibly TRBD1 on 6 matching bases. CDR1 is ENHRY, CDR2 SYGVKD, per germline. Trimming removed 0 bases from V and 0 bases from J, with 12 bases in between. The CDR3 is 17 residues long. In DNA form, the CDR3 reads TGTGCCATCAGTGAGTCCAGGGGCCCGAGCTCCTACAATGAGCAGTTCTTC. This sequence encodes CAISESRGPSSYNEQFF.